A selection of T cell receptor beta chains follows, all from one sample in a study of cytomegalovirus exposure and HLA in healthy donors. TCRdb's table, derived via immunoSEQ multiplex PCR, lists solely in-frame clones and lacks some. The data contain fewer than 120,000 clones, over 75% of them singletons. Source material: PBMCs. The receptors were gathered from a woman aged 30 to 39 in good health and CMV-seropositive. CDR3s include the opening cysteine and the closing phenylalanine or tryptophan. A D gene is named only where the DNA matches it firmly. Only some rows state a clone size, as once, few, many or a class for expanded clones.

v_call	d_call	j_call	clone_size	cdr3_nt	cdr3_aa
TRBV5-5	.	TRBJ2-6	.	TGTGCCAGCATCCCGGGACACTTATCTGGGGCCAACGTCCTGACTTTC	CASIPGHLSGANVLTF
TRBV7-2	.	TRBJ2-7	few	TGTGCCAGCAGCTTACGGTCTGGGGCTGAGCAGTACTTC	CASSLRSGAEQYF
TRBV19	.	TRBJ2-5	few	TGTGCCAGCGGTATGGAGACCCAGTACTTC	CASGMETQYF
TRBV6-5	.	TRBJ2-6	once	TGTGCCAGCAGTTACTCGCGCGGGTCTGGGGCCAACGTCCTGACTTTC	CASSYSRGSGANVLTF
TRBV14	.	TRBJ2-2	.	TGTGCCAGCAGCCAAAGGCCGGGGTCCGGGGAGCTGTTTTTT	CASSQRPGSGELFF
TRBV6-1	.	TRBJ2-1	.	TGTGCCACCGCTCCACGACTAGTGGCAGAGCAGTTCTTC	CATAPRLVAEQFF
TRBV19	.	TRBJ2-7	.	TGTGCCAGTAGCCGTTCATGGGCCAACTACGAGCAGTACTTC	CASSRSWANYEQYF
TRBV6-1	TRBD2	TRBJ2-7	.	TGTGCCAGTCCGGGGGGGGTGCCCTACGAGCAGTACTTC	CASPGGVPYEQYF
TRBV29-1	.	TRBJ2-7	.	TGCAGCGTTGAGGGGGCGATCAACGGCGAGCAGTACTTC	CSVEGAINGEQYF
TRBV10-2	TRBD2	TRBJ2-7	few	TGCGCCAGCGCGGGGATTAGCGGGAGGGGGCTACGCGAGCAGTACTTC	CASAGISGRGLREQYF
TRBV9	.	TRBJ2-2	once	TGTGCCAGCAGCGTAGTGGAGGGGGGGCAGCTGTTTTTT	CASSVVEGGQLFF
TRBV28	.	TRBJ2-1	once	TGTGCCAGCAGTTTAGGGGAGCATACCTACAATGAGCAGTTCTTC	CASSLGEHTYNEQFF
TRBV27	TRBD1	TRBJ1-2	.	TGTGCCAGCAGGGGCCTACAGGGGGCTGATGGCTACACCTTC	CASRGLQGADGYTF
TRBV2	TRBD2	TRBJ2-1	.	TGTGCCACCAAATTCCGGTCCGGGACTAGCGCCTACAATGAGCAGTTCTTC	CATKFRSGTSAYNEQFF
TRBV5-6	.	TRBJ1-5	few	TGTGCCAGCAGCTCGGGACTTAGCAATCAGCCCCAGCATTTT	CASSSGLSNQPQHF
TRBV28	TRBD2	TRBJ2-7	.	TGTGCCACCACGGGAGGGGGGGGGTCCTACGAGCAGTACTTC	CATTGGGGSYEQYF
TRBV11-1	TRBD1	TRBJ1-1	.	TGTGCCATCAAACTACAGGGGGGCACTGAAGCTTTCTTT	CAIKLQGGTEAFF
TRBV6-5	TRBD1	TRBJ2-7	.	TGTGCCAGCAGTAGGGACAGCTCCAGCGAGCAGTACTTC	CASSRDSSSEQYF
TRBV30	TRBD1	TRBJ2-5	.	TGTGCCTGGAGTCCGGGACAGGGAGAGAGTGGCCAGTACTTC	CAWSPGQGESGQYF
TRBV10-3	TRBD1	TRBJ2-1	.	TGTCAAACCCCGCCGCAGGGGGCTAACTACAATGAGCAGTTCTTC	CQTPPQGANYNEQFF
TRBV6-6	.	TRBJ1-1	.	TGTGCCAGCAGAACCACAGGCCCTGAAGCTTTCTTT	CASRTTGPEAFF
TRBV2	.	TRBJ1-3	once	TGTGCCAGCTGGGAGGGGAAACTCGGAAACACCATATATTTT	CASWEGKLGNTIYF
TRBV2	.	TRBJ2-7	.	TGTGCCAGCTCGGGTGCGGTTTCCCGAAGATACTTC	CASSGAVSRRYF
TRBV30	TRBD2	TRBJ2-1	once	TGTGCCTGGAGTGTAGGCTTCGGGGTTTGGACTAGTTCCCACAATGAGCAGTTCTTC	CAWSVGFGVWTSSHNEQFF
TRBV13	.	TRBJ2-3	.	TGTGCCAGCAGCTTATGGCAGGGCGGCACAGATACGCAGTATTTT	CASSLWQGGTDTQYF
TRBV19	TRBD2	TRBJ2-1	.	TGTGCCAGTAGTTCAGGACTAGCGGGGGTAAACAATGAGCAGTTCTTC	CASSSGLAGVNNEQFF
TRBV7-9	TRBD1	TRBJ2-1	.	TGTGCCAGTGACAGGGAGTATGAGCAGTTCTTC	CASDREYEQFF
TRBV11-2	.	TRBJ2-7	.	TGTGCCAGCAGCTTACCCCCCGGAGGGGCTTACGAGCAGTACTTC	CASSLPPGGAYEQYF